This TCR beta chain was documented in a study of cytomegalovirus exposure and HLA in healthy donors. Broader study findings: About 87% or about 30% of the time was how often most TCR beta V segments were productive, according to an earlier analysis.

Note on this clone: The antigen remains unidentified.

The PCR made use of 60 Vbeta and 13 Jbeta primers. The method was immunoSEQ multiplex PCR; TCRdb's version includes in-frame clones alone and lacks a portion of them. The ten most abundant clones cover around 15% of a sample with under 85,000 clones. The CDR3 has 15 amino acids. V gave up 5 bases and J gave up 6 bases; unmatched junction bases: 10. Germline CDR1 and CDR2: MNHNS and SASEGT. Material: PBMCs. The receptor comes from a boy aged 5 to 17 in good health and CMV-seronegative. The V call is TRBV6-1, the J call TRBJ1-5; 7 bases are shared with TRBD1. CDR3 amino acids: CASSSRQGGVQPQHF. The CDR3 DNA reads TGTGCCAGCAGTTCCCGACAAGGGGGCGTTCAGCCCCAGCATTTT.